Listed below are T cell receptor beta chains from one sample, sequenced in a study of a mutant IDH1 vaccine in newly diagnosed glioma. Using immunoSEQ multiplex PCR, the repertoire was profiled, and TCRdb retains in-frame clones only, with some absent. The sample lists tens of thousands of clones, over 60% occurring once. The starting material was PBMCs, obtained from a glioma patient treated with radiotherapy, temozolomide or both. The receptors were gathered from a woman in her forties with glioma. Each CDR3 is given with its conserved first and last residue. A D gene is named only where the DNA matches it firmly. The size field is filled for only some rows; it gives once, few, many or a size class.

size: once
J: TRBJ1-1
V: TRBV7-3
D: TRBD1
length: 15
DNA: TGTGCCAGCATAGACAGGGAACGAACGGGGGCTGAAGCTTTCTTT
CDR3: CASIDRERTGAEAFF

size: NA
J: TRBJ2-1
V: TRBV5-5
D: TRBD1
length: 15
DNA: TGTGCCAGCAGGTCCGGGACAGGGGGCTACAATGAGCAGTTCTTC
CDR3: CASRSGTGGYNEQFF

size: NA
J: TRBJ2-2
V: TRBV29-1
D: NA
length: 13
DNA: TGCAGCGTTGTTAGGGCTAACACCGGGGAGCTGTTTTTT
CDR3: CSVVRANTGELFF

size: NA
J: TRBJ1-1
V: TRBV18
D: NA
length: 14
DNA: TGTGCCAGCTCACCTAGACCATCAAACACTGAAGCTTTCTTT
CDR3: CASSPRPSNTEAFF

size: once
J: TRBJ2-5
V: TRBV30
D: NA
length: 17
DNA: TGTGCCTGGAGTCCCGGGACATCCATGTCGGCGAGAGTGGCCCAGTACTTC
CDR3: CAWSPGTSMSARVAQYF

size: NA
J: TRBJ2-2
V: TRBV1
D: NA
length: 16
DNA: TGCACCAGCAGCCAAGATCTTTGGGGGGCCGGCGGGGAGCTGTTTTTT
CDR3: CTSSQDLWGAGGELFF

size: few
J: TRBJ2-1
V: TRBV4-3
D: TRBD1
length: 14
DNA: TGCGCCAGCAGCCCCCAGGGGACAGCTAATGAGCAGTTCTTC
CDR3: CASSPQGTANEQFF

size: NA
J: TRBJ1-3
V: TRBV9
D: NA
length: 16
DNA: TGTGCCAGCAGCTCAGGAACAGGGCGTACGGGAAACACCATATATTTT
CDR3: CASSSGTGRTGNTIYF

size: NA
J: TRBJ1-5
V: TRBV6-6
D: NA
length: 12
DNA: TGTGCCAGCAGTCCTGGGGTTCAGCCCCAGCATTTT
CDR3: CASSPGVQPQHF

size: NA
J: TRBJ1-1
V: TRBV29-1
D: NA
length: 11
DNA: TGCAGCGTTGATAAAACGAGAGCGGCTTTCTTT
CDR3: CSVDKTRAAFF

size: NA
J: TRBJ1-1
V: TRBV5-4
D: TRBD1
length: 15
DNA: TGTGCCAGCAGCCAACGCCCAGGGGGCGCAACTGAAGCTTTCTTT
CDR3: CASSQRPGGATEAFF

size: NA
J: TRBJ1-2
V: TRBV12-5
D: NA
length: 15
DNA: TGTGCTAGTGGGAGGGGACGTTCGAGGGTCTATGGCTACACCTTC
CDR3: CASGRGRSRVYGYTF

size: NA
J: TRBJ2-3
V: TRBV5-1
D: TRBD2
length: 14
DNA: TGCGCCAGCAGCTTTAGCGGGGAGACAGATACGCAGTATTTT
CDR3: CASSFSGETDTQYF

size: NA
J: TRBJ1-4
V: TRBV5-1
D: NA
length: 15
DNA: TGCGCCAGCAGCTTTAAGGGTGAACGTGATGAAAAACTGTTTTTT
CDR3: CASSFKGERDEKLFF

size: NA
J: TRBJ2-5
V: TRBV6-5
D: NA
length: 14
DNA: TGTGCCAGCAGTTATGACAAGTACCAAGAGACCCAGTACTTC
CDR3: CASSYDKYQETQYF